Here is one TCR beta chain with its context. The sample is drawn from a study of blood T cell repertoires in COVID-19. In the study overall: PBMCs, B-cell-depleted T cells, or T cells were the source of the cDNA or gDNA that made up the material.

The CDR3 is 16 amino acids. Germline V gene lookup returns CDR1 SGHVS and CDR2 FQNEAQ. Trimming took 1 base from V and 2 from J; bases not matched to a gene: 5. Original processing methods: Estimation of nucleated cell counts relied on the amplification of reference gene primers. The table came from immunoSEQ multiplex PCR; TCRdb's copy has only in-frame clones and leaves some out. Clone size and V and J calls were adopted from that table, with D and trimming inferred from the DNA. This table holds roughly 50,000 clones, about 86% found once. J is TRBJ2-3 and V is TRBV7-8; 8 bases fit TRBD2. The sequence was obtained from a woman of 80 years or more with acute or convalescent COVID-19. Material for sequencing was peripheral blood. As DNA, the CDR3 is TGTGCCAGCAGCTTAGGGACTAGCTTGATCACAGATACGCAGTATTTT. It is translated as CASSLGTSLITDTQYF.